One sample yielded the 12 T cell receptor beta chains listed below, sequenced in a study of blood T cell repertoires in COVID-19. Sequencing was performed with immunoSEQ multiplex PCR; in TCRdb, only in-frame clones are kept and a portion is missing. The table lists nearly 250,000 clones, 85% of them singletons. Specimen: PBMCs or T cells enriched from blood (not recorded which). These receptors were taken from a woman between 45 and 65 years old with acute COVID-19.

The CDR3 nucleotides are TGTGCCAGCAGGCTGACAGGGACATATGGCTACACCTTC. It is translated as CASRLTGTYGYTF. The rearrangement joins TRBV12-3 or TRBV12-4 to TRBJ1-2; TRBD1 aligns across 7 bases. The V gene end was trimmed by 6 bases and the J gene end by 5 bases; junction bases not matched to a gene: 6. The CDR3 totals 13 residues.

The rearrangement uses TRBV5-8 and TRBJ2-7, with 8 bases identical to TRBD1. There are 15 residues in the CDR3. V lost 4 bases, J lost 0 bases, and 6 bases stayed unmatched. Germline V gene lookup returns CDR1 SGHTS and CDR2 YDEGEE. CDR3 in DNA: TGTGCCAGCAGCCGGGACAGGTGGAGCTCCTACGAGCAGTACTTC. Translating it yields CASSRDRWSSYEQYF.

The count of this clone is one. The chain employs TRBV4-3 and TRBJ1-3; weak D call: TRBD1 (6 bases). CDR3 length equals 14 residues. V shed 4 bases and J shed 1 base, with 8 bases lying between them. Germline V gives CDR1 LGHNA, CDR2 YSLEER. CDR3 DNA: TGCGCCAGCAGCCCCAGGGGTTCTGGAAACACCATATATTTT. Translating gives CASSPRGSGNTIYF.

This chain connects TRBV19 to TRBJ1-3, with 9 bases fitting TRBD1. Trimming cost V 4 bases and J 1 base; bases outside gene matches: 2. CDR1 is LNHDA, CDR2 SQIVND, per germline (reference sequence). The CDR3 loop spans 15 amino acids. The CDR3 is CASSKQGASGNTIYF. The DNA for the CDR3 is TGTGCCAGTAGTAAACAGGGGGCTTCTGGAAACACCATATATTTT.

In regard to this clone: A much larger clonotype is one base distant, so this may be a read error. The V and J genes are TRBV14 and TRBJ1-1, with 8 bases that match TRBD1. Trimming cost V 4 bases and J 1 base; bases outside gene matches: 2. The CDR3 is 14 residues long. Germline loops: CDR1 SGHDN, CDR2 FVKESK. This chain's CDR3 is CASSRTGRNTEAFF. CDR3 coding DNA: TGTGCCAGCAGCCGGACAGGGAGGAACACTGAAGCTTTCTTT.

The chain employs TRBV3-1 (or the pseudogene TRBV3-2) and TRBJ1-1; D is possibly TRBD1 (5 bases). Germline CDR1 is LGHDT and CDR2 is YNNKEL (reference sequence). The CDR3 is 12 residues long. Trimming left V 6 bases short and J 12 bases short, with 17 bases between. CDR3 DNA sequence: TGTGCCAGCAGTCGTCGTCAGGGTTCGACTTTCTTT. Protein: CASSRRQGSTFF.

This clone has a single count. The J gene is TRBJ1-2, the V gene TRBV5-6; D remains unclear. Germline CDR1 and CDR2: SGHDT and YYEEEE. The CDR3 length is 12 residues. V was pared by 3 bases and J by 5 bases, with 8 bases between. The CDR3 region has the DNA TGTGCCAGCAGCTCGGAGTATTATGGCTACACCTTC. Amino acid sequence: CASSSEYYGYTF.

CDR3 region: CASSLGRTSTDTQYF. The CDR3, as DNA: TGCGCCAGCAGCTTGGGCCGGACTAGCACAGATACGCAGTATTTT. The gene calls are TRBV5-1 and TRBJ2-3, with D tentatively TRBD2 (5 bases). V lost 0 bases, J lost 0 bases, and 8 bases lay in between. This CDR3 is 15 amino acids long. Germline loops: CDR1 SGHRS, CDR2 YFSETQ.

This sequence joins TRBV4-3 and TRBJ2-7, with 7 bases aligning to TRBD2. The CDR3 consists of 14 residues. V lost 5 bases, J lost 0 bases, and 4 bases stayed unmatched. Germline V gene data show CDR1 as LGHNA and CDR2 as YSLEER. CDR3 nucleotides: TGCGCCAGCAGCTTGGGGGGGACCTCCTACGAGCAGTACTTC. This codes for CASSLGGTSYEQYF.

This chain's CDR3 is CASSERRAGSYNEQFF. The DNA of the CDR3 is TGTGCCAGCAGTGAAAGGAGGGCGGGTTCCTACAATGAGCAGTTCTTC. V is TRBV2 and J is TRBJ2-1; D perhaps matches TRBD2 (6 bases). Trimming took 2 bases from V and 1 from J, leaving 12 bases between them. CDR3 length equals 16 residues. Looked up from germline, CDR1 is SNHLY and CDR2 is FYNNEI. The full variable domain, its missing parts supplied by reference TRBV2 and TRBJ2-1, is EPEVTQTPSHQVTQMGQEVILRCVPISNHLYFYWYRQILGQKVEFLVSFYNNEISEKSEIFDDQFSVERPDGSNFTLKIRSTKLEDSAMYFCASSERRAGSYNEQFFGPGTRLTVL.

The chain links TRBV7-2 to TRBJ2-7; 11 nucleotides agree with TRBD2. V gave up 3 bases and J gave up 4 bases; unmatched junction bases: 2. Germline V gene sequence: CDR1 SGHTA, CDR2 FQGNSA. The CDR3 runs to 14 residues. The CDR3 nucleotides read TGTGCCAGCAGCTTCGGGACTAGCGGATACGAGCAGTACTTC. Protein: CASSFGTSGYEQYF.

V is TRBV7-9 and J is TRBJ1-1; TRBD1 is a possible D gene (6 bases). Trimming removed 4 bases from V and 4 bases from J, with 7 bases in between. CDR1 is SEHNR, CDR2 FQNEAQ, per germline (reference sequence). The CDR3 sequence is 12 residues long. CDR3 nucleotides: TGTGCCAGCAGCTGGGGGCTCACTGAAGCTTTCTTT. This encodes CASSWGLTEAFF.